Below are 9 T cell receptor beta chains sequenced from a single sample in a study of blood T cell repertoires in COVID-19. TCRdb's copy holds only in-frame clones and misses some; the assay was immunoSEQ multiplex PCR. This table has under 65,000 clones, 80% to 90% appearing once. Sequencing was done on a sample of peripheral blood. All receptors come from an older woman with acute or convalescent COVID-19.

The V call is TRBV7-7, the J call TRBJ2-5; 8 bases line up with TRBD2. V dropped 2 bases and J dropped 5; count of bases not matched to a gene: 7. The CDR3 is 15 amino acids. From germline, CDR1 is SSHAT and CDR2 FNYEAQ (reference sequence). In nucleotides, the CDR3 is TGTGCCAGCAGCTTAATCGGGGGGGCCATGGAGACCCAGTACTTC. It specifies CASSLIGGAMETQYF.

The V call is TRBV15, the J call TRBJ1-2, with TRBD1 matching 8 bases. Germline V gene data show CDR1 as LNHNV and CDR2 as YYDKDF (reference sequence). Losses at the gene ends were 0 bases for V and 3 bases for J; bases not matched to a gene: 3. The CDR3 loop spans 15 amino acids. CDR3 loop: CATSREGTGHYGYTF. The DNA for the CDR3 is TGTGCCACCAGCAGAGAAGGGACAGGTCACTATGGCTACACCTTC.

The V and J genes are TRBV18 and TRBJ1-1; 7 positions match TRBD1. The V and J ends lost 6 bases and 3 bases, in that order; junction bases with no gene match: 4. The CDR3 extends over 13 amino acids. Germline values: CDR1 KGHSH, CDR2 LQKENI. The CDR3 loop is CASSRDRDTEAFF. The CDR3, as DNA: TGTGCCAGCTCCCGCGACAGGGACACTGAAGCTTTCTTT.

This clone was picked up a small number of times. The chain has TRBV7-9 and TRBJ2-5, with D possibly TRBD1 on 6 matching bases. V lost 6 bases to trimming and J lost 7 bases, with 12 bases between them. Germline loops: CDR1 SEHNR, CDR2 FQNEAQ (reference sequence). The CDR3 is made up of 12 amino acids. The CDR3 region has the DNA TGTGCCAGCAGTTGGACAGAAGGGACCCAGTACTTC. Translating gives CASSWTEGTQYF.

This clone was seen a single time. The CDR3 DNA sequence: TGTGCCATCAGTGTCGGATCAGGGGGCTTTCACTATGGCTACACCTTC. It encodes CAISVGSGGFHYGYTF. The J gene is TRBJ1-2, the V gene TRBV10-3; 8 bases fit TRBD1. Germline assignment: CDR1 ENHRY and CDR2 SYGVKD. V lost 4 bases and J lost 3; bases outside the gene matches: 10. The CDR3 length is 16 residues.

The CDR3 bases are TGTGCCGTCCAAAGCGGGCCTAGCACAGATACGCAGTATTTT. Protein product: CAVQSGPSTDTQYF. The genes are TRBV5-4 and TRBJ2-3, with TRBD2 as a possible D gene (6 bases). There are 14 residues in the CDR3. The V end was cut by 10 bases, the J end by 0 bases, with 15 bases between. Germline lookup yields CDR1 SGHNT and CDR2 YYREEE (reference sequence).

This clone was counted a few times. The J gene is TRBJ1-2, the V gene TRBV4-1; possibly TRBD1 for D (5 bases). The CDR3 runs to 16 residues. Germline CDR1 MGHRA, CDR2 YSYEKL. The V and J ends lost 3 bases and 1 base respectively, with 15 bases between them. The CDR3 is CASSHDSRAGNYGYTF. The CDR3 nucleotides are TGCGCCAGCAGCCATGATTCCAGGGCAGGTAACTATGGCTACACCTTC.

The rearrangement joins TRBV5-1 to TRBJ2-3; no firm D call. The germline CDR1 and CDR2 sequences are SGHRS and YFSETQ. Trimming took off 1 base at V and 2 bases at J, with 8 bases between the two ends. The CDR3 is made up of 14 amino acids. The CDR3 spells CASSLFLSTDTQYF. CDR3 DNA sequence: TGCGCCAGCAGCTTGTTCCTGTCCACAGATACGCAGTATTTT.

This chain uses TRBV24-1 with TRBJ2-2; 10 bases match TRBD1. Germline lookup yields CDR1 KGHDR and CDR2 SFDVKD. The CDR3 totals 17 residues. J lost 4 bases, V lost 5 bases, and 9 bases had no gene match. CDR3 nucleotide sequence: TGTGCCACCAGTGGTCTGACAGGGGGCAGTGGCACCGGGGAGCTGTTTTTT. It encodes CATSGLTGGSGTGELFF.